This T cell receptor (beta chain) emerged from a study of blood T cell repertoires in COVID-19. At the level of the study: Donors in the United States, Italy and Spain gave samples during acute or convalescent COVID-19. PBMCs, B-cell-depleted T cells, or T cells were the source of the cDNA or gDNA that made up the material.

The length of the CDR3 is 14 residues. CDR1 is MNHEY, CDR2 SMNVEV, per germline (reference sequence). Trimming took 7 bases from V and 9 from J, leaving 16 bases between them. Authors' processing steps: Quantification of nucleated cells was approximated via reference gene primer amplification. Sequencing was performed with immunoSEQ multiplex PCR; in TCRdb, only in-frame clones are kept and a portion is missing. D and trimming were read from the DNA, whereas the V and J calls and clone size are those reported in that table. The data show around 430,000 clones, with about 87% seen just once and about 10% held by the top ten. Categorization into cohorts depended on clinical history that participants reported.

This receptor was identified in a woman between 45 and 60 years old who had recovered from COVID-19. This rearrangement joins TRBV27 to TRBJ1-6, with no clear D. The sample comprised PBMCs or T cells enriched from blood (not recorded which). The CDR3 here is CASTEAGPRSPLHF. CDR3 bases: TGTGCCAGCACGGAGGCAGGCCCCCGTTCACCCCTCCACTTT.